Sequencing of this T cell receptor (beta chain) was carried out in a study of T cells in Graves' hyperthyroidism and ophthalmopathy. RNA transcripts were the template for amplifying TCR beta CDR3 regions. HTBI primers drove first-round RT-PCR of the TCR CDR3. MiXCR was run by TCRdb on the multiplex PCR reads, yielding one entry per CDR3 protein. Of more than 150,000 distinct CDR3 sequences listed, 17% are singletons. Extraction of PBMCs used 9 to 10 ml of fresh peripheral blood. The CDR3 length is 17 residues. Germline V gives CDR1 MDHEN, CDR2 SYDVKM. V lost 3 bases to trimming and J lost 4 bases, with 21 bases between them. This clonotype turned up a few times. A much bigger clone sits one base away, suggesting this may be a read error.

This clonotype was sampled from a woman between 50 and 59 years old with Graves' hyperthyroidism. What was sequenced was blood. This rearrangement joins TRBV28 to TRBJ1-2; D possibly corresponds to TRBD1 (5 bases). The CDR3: CASSLGLGYTPSYGYTF. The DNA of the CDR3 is TGTGCCAGCAGTTTGGGGCTGGGATATACTCCTTCCTATGGCTACACCTTC.